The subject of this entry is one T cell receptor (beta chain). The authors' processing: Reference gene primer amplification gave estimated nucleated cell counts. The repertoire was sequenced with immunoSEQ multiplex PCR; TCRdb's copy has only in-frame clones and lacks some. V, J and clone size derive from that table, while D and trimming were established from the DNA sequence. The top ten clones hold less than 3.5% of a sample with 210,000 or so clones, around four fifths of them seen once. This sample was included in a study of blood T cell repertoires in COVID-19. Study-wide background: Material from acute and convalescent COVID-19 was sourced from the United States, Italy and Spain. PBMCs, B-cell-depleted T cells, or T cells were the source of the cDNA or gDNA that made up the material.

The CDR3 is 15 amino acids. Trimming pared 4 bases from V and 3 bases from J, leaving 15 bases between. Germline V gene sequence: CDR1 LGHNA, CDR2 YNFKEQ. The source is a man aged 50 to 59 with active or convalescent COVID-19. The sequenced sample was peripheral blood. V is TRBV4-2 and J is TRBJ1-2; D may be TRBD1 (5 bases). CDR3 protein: CASSRAGQGDYGYTF. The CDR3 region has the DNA TGTGCCAGCAGCCGAGCTGGGCAAGGGGACTATGGCTACACCTTC.